These T cell receptor beta chains were read from a single sample in a study of cytomegalovirus exposure and HLA in healthy donors. Assay: immunoSEQ multiplex PCR; the TCRdb copy retains only in-frame clones and omits some. Of 150,000 to 200,000 clones listed, nearly 80% were seen once; the top ten hold over 13%. Sequencing was carried out using PBMCs. The receptor source for this set is a man aged 50 to 60 in good health and CMV-seropositive. CDR3s include the opening cysteine and the closing phenylalanine or tryptophan. D genes are given only for firm matches. Size values are once, few and many counts, or a class for expanded clones, and some rows have none.

d_gene,j_gene,abundance,v_gene,CDR3aa,CDR3nt
TRBD2,TRBJ2-1,.,TRBV5-4,CASSSVGTSLNEQFF,TGTGCCAGCAGCTCTGTCGGGACTAGTCTCAATGAGCAGTTCTTC
.,TRBJ1-4,.,TRBV9,CASSVESRRPVEKLFF,TGTGCCAGCAGCGTAGAGTCCCGGAGGCCTGTTGAAAAACTGTTTTTT
TRBD1,TRBJ1-2,.,TRBV9,CASSAQGQAPDYGYTF,TGTGCCAGCAGCGCCCAAGGACAGGCCCCCGACTATGGCTACACCTTC
.,TRBJ1-5,.,TRBV28,CADREAGNQPQHF,TGTGCCGACCGGGAGGCTGGCAATCAGCCCCAGCATTTT
.,TRBJ1-2,.,TRBV28,CASIGWVKRYGYTF,TGTGCCAGCATCGGGTGGGTCAAACGGTATGGCTACACCTTC
.,TRBJ1-5,.,TRBV30,CAWSVPTASNQPQHF,TGTGCCTGGAGTGTACCAACAGCTAGCAATCAGCCCCAGCATTTT
.,TRBJ2-1,.,TRBV7-2,CASSLRAVMSSYNEQFF,TGTGCCAGCAGCTTGCGAGCGGTAATGAGCTCCTACAATGAGCAGTTCTTC
TRBD1,TRBJ1-6,few,TRBV2,CASSGGTGGNSPLHF,TGTGCCAGCAGTGGAGGGACAGGGGGTAATTCACCCCTCCACTTT
TRBD1,TRBJ1-5,.,TRBV4-2,CASSQDTGENQPQHF,TGTGCCAGCAGCCAAGACACAGGGGAGAATCAGCCCCAGCATTTT
.,TRBJ2-1,.,TRBV5-5,CASSQDSDYNEQFF,TGTGCCAGCAGCCAGGACAGTGACTACAATGAGCAGTTCTTC
TRBD2,TRBJ2-3,.,TRBV7-2,CASSLLAGGGYGTQYF,TGTGCCAGCAGCTTACTAGCGGGGGGTGGCTATGGTACGCAGTATTTT
.,TRBJ2-1,.,TRBV2,CASSVGRGEQFF,TGTGCCAGCAGTGTTGGGAGAGGTGAGCAGTTCTTC
.,TRBJ1-1,.,TRBV6-1,CASSEGGGITEAFF,TGTGCCAGCAGTGAAGGGGGAGGAATCACTGAAGCTTTCTTT
TRBD2,TRBJ2-5,.,TRBV29-1,CSVAGWRTSGGTETQYF,TGCAGCGTTGCCGGGTGGAGGACTAGCGGGGGTACAGAGACCCAGTACTTC
.,TRBJ1-5,.,TRBV18,CASSAGGEVSNQPQHF,TGTGCCAGCTCAGCGGGGGGTGAGGTTAGCAATCAGCCCCAGCATTTT
.,TRBJ1-1,.,TRBV5-1,CASSAMDSSNTEAFF,TGCGCCAGCAGCGCAATGGACAGCTCTAACACTGAAGCTTTCTTT
.,TRBJ1-1,.,TRBV12-5,CASRGNTEAFF,TGTGCTAGCAGGGGGAACACTGAAGCTTTCTTT
TRBD2,TRBJ2-3,.,TRBV10-3,CASSEVLAGGQADTQYF,TGTGCCAGCAGTGAAGTTCTAGCGGGGGGGCAGGCAGATACGCAGTATTTT
.,TRBJ1-6,.,TRBV6-6,CASSYLGAADNSPLHF,TGTGCCAGCAGTTACCTGGGGGCAGCCGATAATTCACCCCTCCACTTT
TRBD1,TRBJ1-3,.,TRBV11-2,CASSLNRGSGNTIYF,TGTGCCAGCAGCTTAAACAGGGGTTCTGGAAACACCATATATTTT
TRBD2,TRBJ2-7,.,TRBV9,CASSVGGSGGASEQYF,TGTGCCAGCAGCGTAGGCGGTAGCGGGGGGGCGAGCGAGCAGTACTTC
TRBD1,TRBJ2-1,few,TRBV5-6,CASSSGTGFNEQFF,TGTGCCAGCAGTTCCGGGACAGGATTCAATGAGCAGTTCTTC
.,TRBJ2-7,.,TRBV5-1,CASSIDRPPPQYF,TGCGCCAGCAGCATAGACAGGCCTCCTCCCCAGTACTTC
TRBD2,TRBJ2-1,.,TRBV10-2,CASSDALAGRDNEQFF,TGCGCCAGCAGTGATGCCTTAGCGGGGCGGGACAATGAGCAGTTCTTC
.,TRBJ2-3,.,TRBV7-2,CASSPRGTPNPTDTQYF,TGTGCCAGCAGCCCGAGAGGGACTCCAAATCCCACAGATACGCAGTATTTT
TRBD1,TRBJ1-4,once,TRBV7-9,CASSTYRGLGEKLFF,TGTGCCAGCAGCACCTACAGGGGTTTAGGTGAAAAACTGTTTTTT
.,TRBJ2-1,.,TRBV9,CASSVALAEYNEQFF,TGTGCCAGCAGCGTAGCATTAGCGGAATACAATGAGCAGTTCTTC
TRBD2,TRBJ2-3,once,TRBV5-1,CASSLEGSGGIYKQYF,TGCGCCAGCAGCTTGGAGGGTAGCGGGGGGATATACAAGCAGTATTTT
.,TRBJ2-7,.,TRBV29-1,CSVAGLRGTSYEQYF,TGCAGCGTGGCTGGGTTACGGGGGACCTCCTACGAGCAGTACTTC
TRBD2,TRBJ2-1,.,TRBV30,CAWTTSGGPYEQFF,TGTGCCTGGACGACTAGCGGGGGCCCTTATGAGCAGTTCTTC
.,TRBJ2-5,.,TRBV6-4,CASSTNIWETQYF,TGTGCCAGCAGTACGAACATTTGGGAGACCCAGTACTTC
TRBD1,TRBJ2-3,.,TRBV5-6,CASSTGQGGETQYF,TGTGCCAGCAGCACGGGACAGGGAGGGGAAACGCAGTATTTT
.,TRBJ2-3,.,TRBV5-1,CASSFFGPDADTQYF,TGCGCCAGCAGCTTTTTCGGTCCTGATGCGGATACGCAGTATTTT
TRBD1,TRBJ2-7,.,TRBV2,CASSVGQGAQEQYF,TGTGCCAGCAGTGTAGGGCAGGGGGCGCAGGAGCAGTACTTC
.,TRBJ2-7,.,TRBV19,CASSMGPPYEQYF,TGTGCCAGTAGTATGGGGCCTCCATACGAGCAGTACTTC
TRBD2,TRBJ2-1,.,TRBV5-1,CASSPRTGVTTSGGYNEQFF,TGCGCCAGCAGCCCAAGGACAGGGGTTACGACTAGCGGGGGGTACAATGAGCAGTTCTTC
TRBD1,TRBJ2-3,.,TRBV5-1,CASSLGQGLSTDTQYF,TGCGCCAGCAGCTTGGGACAGGGGCTTAGCACAGATACGCAGTATTTT
TRBD2,TRBJ2-2,.,TRBV7-3,CASSSSGGPAGELFF,TGTGCCAGCAGCTCTAGCGGGGGGCCGGCCGGGGAGCTGTTTTTT
TRBD2,TRBJ2-2,.,TRBV30,CAWRLAGATGELFF,TGTGCCTGGAGACTAGCGGGGGCCACCGGGGAGCTGTTTTTT
TRBD1,TRBJ1-6,.,TRBV7-2,CASSQWTGLENSPLHF,TGTGCCAGCAGCCAATGGACAGGGCTAGAAAATTCACCCCTCCACTTT
TRBD1,TRBJ1-3,.,TRBV5-1,CASSSTGAGNTIYF,TGCGCCAGCAGCTCGACAGGGGCGGGAAACACCATATATTTT
TRBD1,TRBJ1-1,.,TRBV7-9,CASSPQVGTVNLYTEAFF,TGTGCCAGCAGCCCCCAAGTGGGGACAGTAAATTTATACACTGAAGCTTTCTTT
.,TRBJ1-1,.,TRBV5-6,CASSFRWERTEAFF,TGTGCCAGCAGCTTCCGTTGGGAGCGGACTGAAGCTTTCTTT
TRBD1,TRBJ1-1,.,TRBV6-5,CASSYSGQGSAEAFF,TGTGCCAGCAGTTACTCCGGACAGGGGAGCGCTGAAGCTTTCTTT
TRBD1,TRBJ1-6,.,TRBV5-1,CASSPGQAGSPLHF,TGCGCCAGCAGCCCAGGACAGGCAGGTTCACCCCTCCACTTT
TRBD1,TRBJ1-2,.,TRBV6-1,CASRRDRVLYGYTF,TGTGCCAGCAGACGGGACAGGGTCCTCTATGGCTACACCTTC